This T cell receptor beta chain was observed in a study of blood T cell repertoires in COVID-19 (dated by TCRdb to about 2020). Context from the whole study: Samples covering the acute and convalescent phases of COVID-19 were provided by collaborators in the United States, Italy and Spain. Samples came from the ongoing ImmuneRACE study (first 160 participants) plus 1,254 subjects from 6 global collaborators. The material from the prospective study consisted of cDNA or gDNA derived from T cells, B-cell-depleted T cells, or PBMCs. The dataset comprised deeply sampled blood TCRbeta repertoires from subjects exposed to, actively infected with, or recovered from COVID-19. The repertoires were released in a freely available public database intended as a resource for research on the immune response to SARS-CoV-2. Sample metadata almost always included a de-identified subject ID, COVID-19 status, age in years and sex. Where available, HLA class I and class II types were obtained from metadata supplied by the sample provider rather than from assay-based typing. General conclusions and limits of the study: Clinical and demographic metadata were provided uncurated, with the amount varying by source and participant.

CDR1 MGHRA and CDR2 YSYEKL were looked up in the germline V gene. Counted from cysteine to phenylalanine, this CDR3 has 16 amino acids. Only the CDR3 region is kept as DNA, spanning 48 bases read in frame from base 1. The germline V and J ends show losses of 2 bases and 9 bases respectively, and no gene match explains 12 bases of the junction. A remark on this clone: No antigen is known for it. No qualities accompany the bases; no much larger clone lies one base away.

The immunoSEQ Assay, a bias-controlled multiplex PCR, was used to amplify TCRbeta CDR3 regions from genomic DNA. As for the original processing: Nucleated cell counts per sample were estimated from amplification of reference gene primers within the assay. To quantify the absolute abundance of each unique TCRbeta CDR3 rearrangement, sequence reads were collapsed and filtered. Productive Simpson clonality was computed per sample as the square root of Simpson's diversity index over productive rearrangements. Held by TCRdb, this immuneACCESS table contains in-frame sequences only and omits some clones. Under half of the omission traces to an unresolved V gene where checked; the cause of the rest is unknown. From that table come the V and J calls and clone size; the DNA was used to work out D and trimming. This sample lists 250,000 to 300,000 clones; less than 90% were detected once. About 12% of the sample rests with the top ten.

In Seattle, one collaborating source enrolled patients while the infection was active and tracked those patients longitudinally over the course of disease. Whole blood was collected in K2EDTA tubes by collaborating institutions according to the institutions' own protocols. For TCRbeta analysis, collaborators shipped samples as frozen whole blood, isolated PBMCs, or DNA extracted from either of those sample types. The sequence is built from TRBV4-1 and TRBJ2-1; the central 8 bases match TRBD1. Specimen: peripheral blood. This TCR derives from a woman aged 25 to 39 with COVID-19, enrolled during active disease. The CDR3: CASSQYRDRHQGEQFF. The bases read TGCGCCAGCAGCCAATATCGGGACAGGCATCAAGGTGAGCAGTTCTTC.